This TCR beta chain was recorded in a study of control samples from healthy donors and cancer patients. Trimming shortened V by 4 bases and J by 4 bases, and 12 bases separated the two germline ends. There are 14 residues in the CDR3. Germline V gene data show CDR1 as MGHRA and CDR2 as YSYEKL. Measured with immunoSEQ multiplex PCR; TCRdb has only the in-frame clones, and not every one. The sample contains 160,000 or so clones, 80% to 95% of which appear only once. Sequencing was done on a sample of blood. The chain recombines TRBV4-1 with TRBJ2-3, with D perhaps matching TRBD2 (5 bases). The clonotype comes from a woman in her thirties in good health. This CDR3 reads CASSLTGRADTQYF. The CDR3, as DNA: TGCGCCAGCAGCCTAACTGGGAGAGCAGATACGCAGTATTTT.